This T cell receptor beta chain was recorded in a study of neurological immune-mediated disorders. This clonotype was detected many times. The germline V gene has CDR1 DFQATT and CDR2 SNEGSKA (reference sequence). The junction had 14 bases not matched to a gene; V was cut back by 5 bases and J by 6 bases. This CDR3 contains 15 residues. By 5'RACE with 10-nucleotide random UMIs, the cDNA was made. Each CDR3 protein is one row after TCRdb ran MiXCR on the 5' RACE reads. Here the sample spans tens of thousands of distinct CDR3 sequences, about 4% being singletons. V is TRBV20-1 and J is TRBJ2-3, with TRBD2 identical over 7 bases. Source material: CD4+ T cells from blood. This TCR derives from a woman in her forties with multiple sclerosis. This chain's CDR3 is CSAVPLAGTMDTQYF. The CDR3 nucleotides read TGCAGTGCTGTTCCTCTGGCGGGGACTATGGATACGCAGTATTTT.